Below, 15 T cell receptor beta chains from the same sample are listed, as sequenced in a study of CD8+ T cells in alopecia areata. RNA, once extracted, was reverse transcribed into cDNA for use as the sequencing template. TCRdb's copy holds only in-frame clones and misses some; the assay was immunoSEQ multiplex PCR. Of under 70,000 clones in the sample, around 97% were seen once. This specimen consisted of CD8+ T cells sorted from blood, obtained at week 0. The receptors were sampled from a human donor with alopecia areata.

The V gene is TRBV5-1, the J gene TRBJ1-1, with D maybe TRBD1 (5 bases). CDR1 SGHRS and CDR2 YFSETQ come from the germline V gene. This CDR3 has 13 amino acids. Trimming took off 6 bases at V and 1 base at J, with 10 bases between the two ends. The CDR3 sequence is CASTDGGNTEAFF. The CDR3 nucleotides read TGCGCCAGCACCGACGGGGGGAACACTGAAGCTTTCTTT.

The chain couples TRBV5-6 to TRBJ2-7; 8 bases line up with TRBD1. Germline assignment: CDR1 SGHDT and CDR2 YYEEEE. With V trimmed by 2 bases and J by 2 bases, 15 bases remained unmatched. The length of the CDR3 is 18 residues. The CDR3 DNA is TGTGCCAGCAGCTTTCCAACCGGACAGGGTGGGGGCGCCTACGAGCAGTACTTC. Its translation: CASSFPTGQGGGAYEQYF.

This clone is judged medium-sized. The chain is built from TRBV27 and TRBJ1-2, with TRBD1 matching 9 bases. The germline V gene has CDR1 MNHEY and CDR2 SMNVEV (reference sequence). V dropped 0 bases and J dropped 8; count of bases not matched to a gene: 1. The CDR3 has 13 amino acids. CDR3 coding DNA: TGTGCCAGCAGTTTATCGGGACAGGGAGGCTACACCTTC. It encodes CASSLSGQGGYTF.

The chain is built from TRBV7-2 and TRBJ2-1; maybe TRBD1 (5 bases). V dropped 7 bases and J dropped 7 bases, with 23 bases sitting between them. The CDR3 is made up of 16 amino acids. The germline V gene has CDR1 SGHTA and CDR2 FQGNSA. The CDR3: CASTLAGPGAENEQFF. The DNA of the CDR3 is TGTGCCAGCACCCTGGCAGGACCTGGGGCCGAAAATGAGCAGTTCTTC.

The chain has TRBV9 and TRBJ1-2, with D unresolved. This CDR3 has 11 amino acids. V lost 6 bases and J 8 bases, leaving 11 bases between the germline ends. In germline, CDR1 is SGDLS, CDR2 YYNGEE. CDR3 coding DNA: TGTGCCAGCACAGGATCGGGGGGCTACACCTTC. This gives the protein CASTGSGGYTF.

The gene calls are TRBV4-1 and TRBJ2-3, with 7 bases identical to TRBD2. Trimming cost V 6 bases and J 4 bases; bases outside gene matches: 10. The CDR3 extends over 15 amino acids. CDR1 and CDR2 from the germline V gene are MGHRA and YSYEKL. This CDR3 reads CASSPSGGGADTQYF. The CDR3 nucleotides are TGCGCCAGCAGTCCTTCTGGGGGAGGGGCAGATACGCAGTATTTT.

This chain uses TRBV4-2 with TRBJ1-1, with 8 bases matching TRBD1. The CDR3 runs 15 residues. Germline values: CDR1 LGHNA, CDR2 YNFKEQ. The junction had 10 bases not matched to a gene; V was cut back by 5 bases and J by 5 bases. The CDR3 nucleotides are TGTGCCAGCAGCTTAGCCAGGGGGCCGGAGACTGAAGCTTTCTTT. Amino acid sequence: CASSLARGPETEAFF.

DNA of the CDR3: TGCGCCAGCAGCACAACGACAGGAGAGTACGAGCAGTACTTC. Translated, it gives CASSTTTGEYEQYF. The chain combines TRBV4-3 with TRBJ2-7; TRBD1 might be the D (6 bases). The V end was cut by 5 bases, the J end by 4 bases, with 15 bases between. Germline CDR1 LGHNA, CDR2 YSLEER. CDR3 length: 14 residues.

The rearrangement uses TRBV19 and TRBJ2-7; 9 bases match TRBD1. Germline values: CDR1 LNHDA, CDR2 SQIVND (reference sequence). V trimming: 5 bases; J trimming: 0 bases; junction bases outside the gene matches: 8. This CDR3 is built from 16 residues. DNA of the CDR3: TGTGCCAGTAGTTCAACAGGGGGCCACCTCTCCTACGAGCAGTACTTC. This codes for CASSSTGGHLSYEQYF.

This rearrangement joins TRBV30 to TRBJ2-7; D may match TRBD1 or TRBD2 (5 bases each). Trimming left V 1 base short and J 6 bases short, with 7 bases between. CDR1 is GTSNPN and CDR2 is SVGIG in the germline V gene (reference sequence). This CDR3 has 11 residues. The CDR3 sequence: CAWSGGAEQYF. The DNA for the CDR3 is TGTGCCTGGAGTGGAGGGGCCGAGCAGTACTTC.

V gene TRBV9 combines with J gene TRBJ2-5; 14 nucleotides align to TRBD2. The CDR3 covers 16 residues. Germline assignment: CDR1 SGDLS and CDR2 YYNGEE. Losses at the gene ends were 4 bases for V and 5 bases for J; bases not matched to a gene: 7. CDR3 in DNA: TGTGCCAGCAGCCTGACTAGCGGGGGGGCCGCGGAGACCCAGTACTTC. Translating it yields CASSLTSGGAAETQYF.

The chain uses TRBV10-3 and TRBJ2-5, with 7 bases fitting TRBD1. CDR3 length equals 15 residues. Germline CDR1 ENHRY, CDR2 SYGVKD. V trimming: 2 bases; J trimming: 4 bases; junction bases outside the gene matches: 7. The chain's CDR3 is CAISEPRQGTETQYF. The CDR3 DNA is TGTGCCATCAGTGAGCCTAGACAGGGAACAGAGACCCAGTACTTC.

This clone was recorded once. The J gene is TRBJ1-1, the V gene TRBV29-1; 8 nucleotides match TRBD1. Germline V lookup: CDR1 SQVTM, CDR2 ANQGSEA. The CDR3 loop spans 13 amino acids. V was pared by 7 bases and J by 4 bases, with 8 bases of the junction left unmatched. CDR3 in DNA: TGCAGCGGATCAGGGGGCTCGCGCACTGAAGCTTTCTTT. Translation gives CSGSGGSRTEAFF.

V and J are TRBV28 and TRBJ2-5; D uncertain. The V end was cut by 3 bases, the J end by 1 base, with 9 bases between. The CDR3 has 14 residues. Germline V gives CDR1 MDHEN, CDR2 SYDVKM. The CDR3 DNA follows: TGTGCCAGCAGTTTGGGTGTGACCCAAGAGACCCAGTACTTC. This encodes CASSLGVTQETQYF.

The V call is TRBV6-6, the J call TRBJ2-7; 12 bases align to TRBD1. CDR1 and CDR2 from the germline V gene are MNHNY and SVGAGI (reference sequence). After removal of 5 bases from V and 0 bases from J, the junction contained 5 bases not matched to a gene. The CDR3 has 16 amino acids. The CDR3 reads CASSPRDRGRSYEQYF. DNA of the CDR3: TGTGCCAGCAGTCCCCGGGACAGGGGGCGCTCCTACGAGCAGTACTTC.